The 12 T cell receptor beta chains reported below all come from one sample, sequenced in a study of blood T cell repertoires in COVID-19. Data came from immunoSEQ multiplex PCR; TCRdb stores just in-frame clones and leaves some out. The sample yields under 110,000 clones, 71% seen once. The sequencing sample was made of peripheral blood. These receptor sequences come from a human donor with acute or convalescent COVID-19. The donor label of this sample is uncertain.

This clone occurred once. The CDR3, as DNA: TGCGCCAGCAGCCAACAACAGGGGACTAATGAAAAACTGTTTTTT. As protein: CASSQQQGTNEKLFF. The chain has TRBV4-1 and TRBJ1-4; TRBD1 matches 7 bases. After removal of 2 bases from V and 2 bases from J, the junction contained 2 bases not matched to a gene. This CDR3 contains 15 residues. The V gene's germline CDR1 is MGHRA and CDR2 YSYEKL.

The chain recombines TRBV6-5 with TRBJ2-6, with 9 positions matching TRBD2. There are 15 residues in the CDR3. The germline gives CDR1 MNHEY, CDR2 SVGAGI. Losses at the gene ends were 6 bases for V and 1 base for J; bases not matched to a gene: 1. The CDR3 loop is CASRAGGSGANVLTF. The CDR3 nucleotides read TGTGCCAGCAGAGCGGGGGGTTCTGGGGCCAACGTCCTGACTTTC.

This clone was detected only a few times. This chain connects TRBV5-4 to TRBJ2-1; 13 bases fit TRBD2. Germline trimming cut 4 bases from V and 8 bases from J; bases unmatched to any gene: 6. CDR3 length equals 15 residues. Germline values: CDR1 SGHNT, CDR2 YYREEE (reference sequence). The CDR3 spells CASSATSGGAYEQFF. CDR3 coding DNA: TGTGCCAGCAGCGCCACTAGCGGGGGGGCGTATGAGCAGTTCTTC. Drawing the rest from reference TRBV5-4 and TRBJ2-1, the complete variable domain is ETGVTQSPTHLIKTRGQQVTLRCSSQSGHNTVSWYQQALGQGPQFIFQYYREEENGRGNFPPRFSGLQFPNYSSELNVNALELDDSALYLCASSATSGGAYEQFFGPGTRLTVL.

This clone has at least ten counts. V is TRBV11-2 and J is TRBJ2-1; 13 bases map to TRBD2. Trimming cost V 3 bases and J 9 bases; bases outside gene matches: 5. The CDR3 covers 15 residues. Germline CDR1 reads SGHAT; CDR2 reads FQNNGV. CDR3 amino acids: CASSFTSGGAGEQFF. CDR3 nucleotide sequence: TGTGCCAGCAGCTTCACTAGCGGGGGGGCCGGTGAGCAGTTCTTC. The full variable domain, its missing parts supplied by reference TRBV11-2 and TRBJ2-1, is EAGVAQSPRYKIIEKRQSVAFWCNPISGHATLYWYQQILGQGPKLLIQFQNNGVVDDSQLPKDRFSAERLKGVDSTLKIQPAKLEDSAVYLCASSFTSGGAGEQFFGPGTRLTVL.

This chain connects TRBV9 to TRBJ1-6, with TRBD1 matching over 8 bases. Germline CDR1 SGDLS, CDR2 YYNGEE. The CDR3 is made up of 14 amino acids. The V gene end was trimmed by 3 bases and the J gene end by 9 bases; junction bases not matched to a gene: 5. CDR3 in DNA: TGTGCCAGCAGCGCATATCAGGGGGCTTCACCCCTCCACTTT. Amino acid sequence: CASSAYQGASPLHF.

V is TRBV19 and J is TRBJ1-2; no definite D call. The V gene's germline CDR1 is LNHDA and CDR2 SQIVND (reference sequence). The CDR3 loop spans 13 amino acids. V was shortened by 11 bases and J by 1 base, with 14 bases between the two germline ends. CDR3 residues: CACSSGNNYGYTF. CDR3 in DNA: TGTGCCTGTTCATCGGGTAATAACTATGGCTACACCTTC.

This clone was seen only a few times. V is TRBV2 and J is TRBJ1-6, with D possibly being TRBD1 (6 bases). CDR1 and CDR2 from the germline V gene are SNHLY and FYNNEI. V gave up 11 bases and J gave up 8 bases, with 16 bases separating them. The CDR3 is 13 residues long. The CDR3 region is CAGGAGLDSPLHF. The CDR3 region has the DNA TGTGCCGGGGGGGCAGGTTTAGATTCACCCCTCCACTTT.

The chain joins TRBV24-1 to TRBJ2-2; 8 positions match TRBD1. Trimming at V came to 3 bases and at J to 3 bases, leaving 5 bases not matched to a gene. This CDR3 is 16 amino acids long. Germline V gene sequence: CDR1 KGHDR, CDR2 SFDVKD. CDR3 sequence: CATSDTRQGHTGELFF. In DNA, the CDR3 is TGTGCCACCAGTGATACCCGACAGGGGCACACCGGGGAGCTGTTTTTT.

The chain combines TRBV12-3 or TRBV12-4 with TRBJ1-5; weak D call: TRBD1 (6 bases). The CDR3 covers 13 residues. V was clipped by 9 bases and J by 5 bases, with 14 bases between them. CDR3 amino acids: CASIQGWDQPQHF. The CDR3 bases are TGTGCCAGTATACAGGGTTGGGATCAGCCCCAGCATTTT.

V is TRBV6-6 and J is TRBJ1-5; 9 positions match TRBD1. With 4 bases clipped from V and 6 bases from J, the junction kept 7 bases outside the gene matches. Germline assignment: CDR1 MNHNY and CDR2 SVGAGI (reference sequence). This CDR3 has 15 amino acids. Here the CDR3 reads CASSSSGTGFQPQHF. The CDR3 DNA follows: TGTGCCAGCAGTTCTTCCGGGACAGGGTTTCAGCCCCAGCATTTT.

The gene calls are TRBV4-1 and TRBJ1-4; 7 bases fit TRBD1. CDR1 is MGHRA, CDR2 YSYEKL, per germline. This CDR3 comprises 16 residues. Trimming took 1 base from V and 7 from J; bases not matched to a gene: 9. CDR3 region: CASSQAHRGEGEKLFF. DNA for the CDR3: TGCGCCAGCAGCCAAGCACACAGGGGAGAGGGTGAAAAACTGTTTTTT.

The rearrangement joins TRBV10-2 to TRBJ2-7; no reliable D call. Germline CDR1 reads WSHSY; CDR2 reads SAAADI. The V end lost 1 base, the J end lost 2 bases, and 6 bases lay between the germline ends. The CDR3 is 13 amino acids. CDR3 nucleotide sequence: TGCGCCAGCAGTGAGTACAGAACCTACGAGCAGTACGTC. This codes for CASSEYRTYEQYV.